Below, 14 T cell receptor beta chains from the same sample are listed, as sequenced in a study of blood T cell repertoires in COVID-19. Sequenced by immunoSEQ multiplex PCR; TCRdb stores in-frame clones only, minus some. The sample lists some 53,000 clones, roughly 91% seen once, with 2.5% to 3.5% in the top ten. Sequencing was done on a sample of peripheral blood. These receptors all stem from a human donor in a cohort sampled during active COVID-19.

The chain recombines TRBV6-6 with TRBJ2-3, with 7 bases fitting TRBD1. The CDR3 has 11 residues. V lost 6 bases to trimming and J lost 12 bases; unmatched junction nucleotides: 6. Germline assignment: CDR1 MNHNY and CDR2 SVGAGI (reference sequence). The CDR3 DNA reads as TGTGCCAGCAGCTCCGGGACAGCCCAGTATTTT. The encoded protein is CASSSGTAQYF.

The chain combines TRBV15 with TRBJ2-5, with 8 bases aligning to TRBD2. The V gene's germline CDR1 is LNHNV and CDR2 YYDKDF (reference sequence). The CDR3 extends over 16 amino acids. The ends lost 10 bases at V and 4 bases at J; junction bases unmatched: 17. The CDR3 loop is CAISPGVVAGRETQYF. In DNA form, the CDR3 reads TGTGCCATCTCCCCCGGAGTGGTAGCGGGAAGAGAGACCCAGTACTTC.

This chain connects TRBV10-3 to TRBJ2-7; possibly TRBD2 for D (7 bases). V shed 0 bases and J shed 7 bases, with 16 bases lying between them. Germline V CDR1 and CDR2: ENHRY, SYGVKD. CDR3 size: 15 residues. The CDR3 sequence is CAISESVGRGGEQYF. The CDR3 nucleotides read TGTGCCATCAGTGAGTCGGTGGGCAGGGGAGGGGAGCAGTACTTC.

This chain links TRBV5-1 with TRBJ1-5; no reliable D call. Per germline, CDR1 SGHRS and CDR2 YFSETQ. The CDR3 totals 13 residues. Trimming took off 7 bases at V and 2 bases at J, with 10 bases between the two ends. This CDR3 is CASALEGNQPQHF. The CDR3 DNA reads TGCGCCAGCGCACTCGAGGGCAATCAGCCCCAGCATTTT. The variable domain in full, with the rest retrieved from reference TRBV5-1 and TRBJ1-5, is KAGVTQTPRYLIKTRGQQVTLSCSPISGHRSVSWYQQTPGQGLQFLFEYFSETQRNKGNFPGRFSGRQFSNSRSEMNVSTLELGDSALYLCASALEGNQPQHFGDGTRLSIL.

This chain links TRBV2 with TRBJ1-1, with 9 bases identical to TRBD1. Germline loops: CDR1 SNHLY, CDR2 FYNNEI. The CDR3 length is 13 residues. Trimming at V came to 8 bases and at J to 1 base, leaving 2 bases not matched to a gene. The CDR3 loop reads CASGTGQNTEAFF. The CDR3 nucleotides read TGTGCCAGCGGGACAGGGCAGAACACTGAAGCTTTCTTT. The whole variable domain, filled in from reference TRBV2 and TRBJ1-1, reads EPEVTQTPSHQVTQMGQEVILRCVPISNHLYFYWYRQILGQKVEFLVSFYNNEISEKSEIFDDQFSVERPDGSNFTLKIRSTKLEDSAMYFCASGTGQNTEAFFGQGTRLTVV.

This rearrangement joins TRBV2 to TRBJ1-5; no clear D gene. The germline V gene has CDR1 SNHLY and CDR2 FYNNEI. The germline V and J ends were trimmed by 3 bases and 0 bases, with 9 bases remaining between them. This CDR3 contains 15 residues. This CDR3 reads CASSERLYSNQPQHF. The CDR3 nucleotides read TGTGCCAGCAGTGAGCGCCTTTATAGCAATCAGCCCCAGCATTTT.

V is TRBV10-3 and J is TRBJ1-5; D gene unclear. The CDR3 consists of 13 residues. Trimming removed 10 bases at V and 5 bases at J, with 15 bases between. Germline CDR1 and CDR2: ENHRY and SYGVKD. The CDR3 is CATHFGKDQPQHF. For the CDR3, the DNA is TGTGCCACTCATTTCGGGAAAGATCAGCCCCAGCATTTT.

This clone was picked up one time. The V gene is TRBV18, the J gene TRBJ2-1; D perhaps matches TRBD2 (6 bases). The germline gives CDR1 KGHSH, CDR2 LQKENI. The CDR3 is 15 residues long. V was pared by 0 bases and J by 8 bases, with 14 bases between. The chain's CDR3 is CASSPPLGRDYEQFF. In DNA form, the CDR3 reads TGTGCCAGCTCACCACCTCTAGGCAGGGACTATGAGCAGTTCTTC.

The chain couples TRBV5-1 to TRBJ2-5; the D gene is possibly TRBD1 (6 bases). The germline V gene encodes CDR1 SGHRS and CDR2 YFSETQ. The ends were cut back, 0 bases at V and 4 bases at J, with 13 bases in the middle. This CDR3 spans 15 amino acids. CDR3 sequence reads: CASSLATGLGETQYF. DNA of the CDR3: TGCGCCAGCAGCTTGGCAACAGGGCTTGGAGAGACCCAGTACTTC.

The V call is TRBV6-2 or TRBV6-3, the J call TRBJ2-4, with TRBD2 matching over 13 bases. Unmatched junction bases numbered 3, after V lost 4 bases and J lost 12 bases. The germline CDR1 and CDR2 sequences are MNHEY and SVGEGT. The CDR3 runs to 13 residues. This chain's CDR3 is CASSSGLAGTQYF. For the CDR3, the DNA is TGTGCCAGCAGTTCGGGACTAGCGGGGACTCAGTACTTC.

The rearrangement joins TRBV5-1 to TRBJ2-1; D is perhaps TRBD2 (5 bases). With 4 bases removed from V and 8 bases from J, the gap between germline ends came to 19 bases. The CDR3 length is 15 residues. The germline V gene encodes CDR1 SGHRS and CDR2 YFSETQ. This CDR3 is CASSRLPTGGDEQFF. The CDR3 coding sequence is TGCGCCAGCAGCCGACTACCGACCGGTGGGGATGAGCAGTTCTTC.

This chain links TRBV5-1 with TRBJ2-7, with TRBD1 as a possible D gene (9 bases). Looked up from germline, CDR1 is SGHRS and CDR2 is YFSETQ. V lost 3 bases and J lost 4, with 23 bases in between. The CDR3 runs to 17 residues. The CDR3 region has the DNA TGCGCCAGCAGCTCCTTAAATAGCGGGACAGGGTTGTACGAGCAGTACTTC. The encoded protein is CASSSLNSGTGLYEQYF.

V is TRBV10-3 and J is TRBJ1-1, with 9 bases matching TRBD1. With V trimmed by 0 bases and J by 3 bases, 2 bases remained unmatched. This CDR3 spans 15 amino acids. Germline V gives CDR1 ENHRY, CDR2 SYGVKD. This CDR3 reads CAISESGQGDTEAFF. CDR3 sequence (DNA): TGTGCCATCAGTGAGTCGGGACAGGGAGACACTGAAGCTTTCTTT.

V is TRBV19 and J is TRBJ1-1; a weak D match, TRBD1 (5 bases). From germline, CDR1 is LNHDA and CDR2 SQIVND (reference sequence). The CDR3 covers 15 residues. The V end lost 6 bases, the J end lost 0 bases, and 14 bases lay between the germline ends. The CDR3 DNA reads TGTGCCAGTAGCCCCTCGGGGGTTATGAACACTGAAGCTTTCTTT. This encodes CASSPSGVMNTEAFF. The complete variable domain, with remaining parts taken from reference TRBV19 and TRBJ1-1, reads DGGITQSPKYLFRKEGQNVTLSCEQNLNHDAMYWYRQDPGQGLRLIYYSQIVNDFQKGDIAEGYSVSREKKESFPLTVTSAQKNPTAFYLCASSPSGVMNTEAFFGQGTRLTVV.